This T cell receptor (beta chain) was sequenced in a study of T cells in narcolepsy (dated by TCRdb to the late 2010s). As for the study more broadly: Patients with narcolepsy type 1 or type 2 (NT1, NT2) and healthy control donors were enrolled in the study. Autoreactive T cells targeting hypocretin neuron self-antigens (hypocretin, TRIB2) were sought in narcolepsy patients, and TCR Vbeta sequencing was used to track clonotypes in blood and CSF.

Clipping removes 5 bases from V and 0 bases from J, with 10 as the unmatched junction base count. Spanning cysteine to phenylalanine, the CDR3 consists of 18 amino acids. CDR3 DNA is the only sequence kept; it has 54 bases, read in frame from the first base. According to the germline V gene, CDR1 reads MGHRA and CDR2 reads YSYEKL. Receptors were amplified or captured by the immunoSEQ multiplex PCR assay. The table was pulled from immuneACCESS by TCRdb, which kept in-frame rearrangements only. Such tables lose some clones; where checked, under half of the loss comes from unresolved V genes, and the rest has no known cause. The table for this sample lists fewer than 40,000 clones; roughly 77% of them were counted only once. The ten largest account for about 1.1% of the sample. General findings and caveats noted by the study authors: Some blood memory CD4+ repertoires from patients and controls contained no sequences matching autoreactive T cell clones. In plots comparing CSF and blood CD4+ T cell clonotypes from the same patient, HCRT-specific and TRIB2-specific autoreactive clonotypes were highlighted. Patients and controls had similar numbers of sequenced blood memory CD4+ clonotypes, with averages of approximately 40,000 in patients and some 35,000 in controls. According to the report, autoreactive clonotypes were detected serially in the blood of the same patients and of different patients, but not in healthy controls.

For TCR Vbeta sequencing, memory CD4+ T cells were sorted ex vivo from the peripheral blood of both healthy controls and narcolepsy patients. Of note for this clone: What antigen it recognizes has not been identified. There are no base qualities to consult, and no much larger clone falls within one base.

The V and J segments used are TRBV4-1 and TRBJ1-5, and 10 bases in between align with TRBD1. The sequencing sample was made of CD45RA- memory CD4+ T cells from PBMCs. The cell subset or site label for this specimen denotes: memory T cells sorted ex vivo from peripheral blood. The source of this sequence is a human donor with narcolepsy. The nucleotides read TGCGCCAGCAGCGTCGCCGGGACAGGGGTTCTTAGCAATCAGCCCCAGCATTTT. Its translation reads: CASSVAGTGVLSNQPQHF.